The sequence of this T cell receptor (beta chain) was determined in a study of blood T cell repertoires in COVID-19 (dated by TCRdb to 2020 to 2021). For the wider study: Samples covering the acute and convalescent phases of COVID-19 were provided by collaborators in the United States, Italy and Spain. The repertoires were released in a freely available public database intended as a resource for research on the immune response to SARS-CoV-2. HLA class I and class II types, where available, came from metadata supplied by the sample provider rather than from assay-based typing. A de-identified subject ID, COVID-19 status, age in years and sex were almost always included in the sample metadata. The material from the prospective study consisted of cDNA or gDNA derived from T cells, B-cell-depleted T cells, or PBMCs. Subjects who had been exposed to COVID-19, were actively infected with it, or had recovered from it provided the deeply sampled blood TCRbeta repertoires that made up the dataset. The samples were drawn from two sources: the first 160 participants of the ongoing ImmuneRACE study, and 1,000 to 1,500 subjects contributed by 6 global collaborators. The research as a whole found: How much clinical and demographic metadata was included differed by source and by participant, and the metadata was provided uncurated.

The immunoSEQ Assay, a bias-controlled multiplex PCR, was used to amplify TCRbeta CDR3 regions from genomic DNA. The paper's processing steps were these. Within the assay, amplification of reference gene primers was used to estimate how many nucleated cells each sample contained. To quantify the absolute abundance of each unique TCRbeta CDR3 rearrangement, sequence reads were collapsed and filtered. Productive Simpson clonality was computed per sample as the square root of Simpson's diversity index over productive rearrangements. Sourced from immuneACCESS, this table was stored by TCRdb with only in-frame sequences that have V and J called. A share of the clones is absent; for the studies checked, an unresolved V gene accounts for under half, and the remainder has no known explanation. V, J and clone size were drawn from that table, and D and trimming were deduced from the DNA. This sample has under 300,000 clones in its table, and approximately 91% of those were observed once. Together, the top ten hold about 2.1% of the sample.

Concerning this clone itself: The antigen it recognizes is unknown. The record has no base qualities; no much larger clone is one base away.

V is cut by 2 bases and J by 6 bases, and the space between the germline ends is 16 bases. Looking up the germline V gene yields CDR1 SGHAT and CDR2 FQNNGV. Taken from cysteine to phenylalanine, the CDR3 has 16 residues. The entry retains the CDR3 DNA only, 48 bases that are in frame from base 1. Participants in the prospective study were aged about 18 to 89 years, lived in more than 20 United States geographic areas, and enrolled through a virtual design. In the prospective study, cohorts were assigned on the basis of participant-reported clinical history obtained from a screening survey and a study questionnaire. In the prospective study, whole blood, serum and a nasopharyngeal or oropharyngeal swab were collected from each participant by mobile phlebotomists. Participants in the prospective study had the option to provide additional blood draws and questionnaires over an approximately 2-month period. Before DNA extraction, blood samples from the prospective study were shipped at room temperature or frozen.

Recombination joined TRBV11-2 with TRBJ1-4; a weak D assignment points to TRBD1 (5 bases agree). Material for sequencing was PBMCs or T cells enriched from blood (not recorded which). The TCR originated in a woman aged 40-49 years with acute COVID-19. The nucleotide sequence reads TGTGCCAGCAGCTTAATTCCGGGAGAGGGGTATGAAAAACTGTTTTTT. It specifies CASSLIPGEGYEKLFF.